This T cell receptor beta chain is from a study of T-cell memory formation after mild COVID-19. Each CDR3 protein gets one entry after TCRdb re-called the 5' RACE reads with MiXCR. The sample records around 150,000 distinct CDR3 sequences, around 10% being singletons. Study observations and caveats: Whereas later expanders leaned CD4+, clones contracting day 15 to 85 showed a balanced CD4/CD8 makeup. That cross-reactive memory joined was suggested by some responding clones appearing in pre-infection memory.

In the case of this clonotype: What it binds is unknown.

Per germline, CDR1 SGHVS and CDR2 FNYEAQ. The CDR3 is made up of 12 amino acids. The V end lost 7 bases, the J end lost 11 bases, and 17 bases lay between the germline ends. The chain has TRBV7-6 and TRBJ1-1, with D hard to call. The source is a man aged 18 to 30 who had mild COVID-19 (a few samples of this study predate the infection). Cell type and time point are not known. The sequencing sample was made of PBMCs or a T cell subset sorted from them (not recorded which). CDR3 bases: TGTGCCAGCACCGAGGACTCCGGTGAGGCTTTCTTT. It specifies CASTEDSGEAFF.